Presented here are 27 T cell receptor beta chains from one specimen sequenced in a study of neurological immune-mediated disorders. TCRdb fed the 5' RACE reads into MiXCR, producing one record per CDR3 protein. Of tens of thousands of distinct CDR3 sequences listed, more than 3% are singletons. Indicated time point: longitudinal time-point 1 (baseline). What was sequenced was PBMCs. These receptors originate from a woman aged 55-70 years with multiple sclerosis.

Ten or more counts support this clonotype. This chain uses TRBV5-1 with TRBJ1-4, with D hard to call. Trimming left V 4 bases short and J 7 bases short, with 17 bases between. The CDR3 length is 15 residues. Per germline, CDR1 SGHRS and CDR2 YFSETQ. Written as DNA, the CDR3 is TGCGCCAGCAGCGGAGGGCGACGAGGAGGTGAAAAACTGTTTTTT. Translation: CASSGGRRGGEKLFF.

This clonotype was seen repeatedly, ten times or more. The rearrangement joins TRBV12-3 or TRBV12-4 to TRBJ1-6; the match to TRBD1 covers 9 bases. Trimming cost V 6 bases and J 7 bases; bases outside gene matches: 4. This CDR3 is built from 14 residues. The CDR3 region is CASRGDRANSPLHF. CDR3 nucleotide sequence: TGTGCCAGCAGGGGGGACAGGGCGAATTCACCCCTCCACTTT.

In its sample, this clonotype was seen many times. CDR3 nucleotides: TGTGCCAGCAGCTTGGGGACTCTAAGAGGGCAGCCCCAGCATTTT. It codes for CASSLGTLRGQPQHF. The chain uses TRBV5-6 and TRBJ1-5; D is unresolved. V was pared by 0 bases and J by 7 bases, with 14 bases between. Germline V lookup: CDR1 SGHDT, CDR2 YYEEEE. The CDR3 sequence is 15 residues long.

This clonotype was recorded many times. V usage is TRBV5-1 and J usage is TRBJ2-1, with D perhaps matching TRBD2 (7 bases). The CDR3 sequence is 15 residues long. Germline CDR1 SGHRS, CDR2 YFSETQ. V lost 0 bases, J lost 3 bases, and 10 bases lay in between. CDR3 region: CASSLVRGRYNEQFF. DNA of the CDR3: TGCGCCAGCAGCTTGGTGCGGGGGCGCTACAATGAGCAGTTCTTC.

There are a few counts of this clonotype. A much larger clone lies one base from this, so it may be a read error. The CDR3 region is CSAGQGKSSYEQYF. The DNA of the CDR3 is TGCAGCGCGGGACAGGGGAAGAGCTCCTACGAGCAGTACTTC. The chain uses TRBV29-1 and TRBJ2-7, with 10 nucleotides matching TRBD1. V lost 7 bases, J lost 0 bases, and 6 bases stayed unmatched. The CDR3 consists of 14 residues. The V gene's germline CDR1 is SQVTM and CDR2 ANQGSEA.

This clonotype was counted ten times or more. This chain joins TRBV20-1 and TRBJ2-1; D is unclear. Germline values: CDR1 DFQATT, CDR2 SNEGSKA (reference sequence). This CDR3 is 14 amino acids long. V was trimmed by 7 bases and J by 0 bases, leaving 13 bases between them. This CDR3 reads CSGIRRSSYNEQFF. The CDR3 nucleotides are TGCAGTGGGATTAGGCGAAGCTCCTACAATGAGCAGTTCTTC.

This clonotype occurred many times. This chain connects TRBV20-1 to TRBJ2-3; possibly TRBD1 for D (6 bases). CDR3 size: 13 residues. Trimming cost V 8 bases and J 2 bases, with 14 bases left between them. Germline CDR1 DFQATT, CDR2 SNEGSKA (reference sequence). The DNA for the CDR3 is TGCAGTCCGGACAGCCCCGTCACAGATACGCAGTATTTT. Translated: CSPDSPVTDTQYF.

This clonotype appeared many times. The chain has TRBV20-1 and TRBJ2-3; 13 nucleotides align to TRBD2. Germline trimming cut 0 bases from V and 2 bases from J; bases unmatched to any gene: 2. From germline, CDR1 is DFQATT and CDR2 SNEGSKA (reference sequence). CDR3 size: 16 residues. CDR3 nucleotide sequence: TGCAGTGCTAGAGAACTAGCGGGGGGGCACACAGATACGCAGTATTTT. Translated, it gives CSARELAGGHTDTQYF.

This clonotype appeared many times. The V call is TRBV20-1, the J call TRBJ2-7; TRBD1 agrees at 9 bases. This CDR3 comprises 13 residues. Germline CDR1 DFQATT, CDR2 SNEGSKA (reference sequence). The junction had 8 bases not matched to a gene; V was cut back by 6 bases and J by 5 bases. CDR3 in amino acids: CSARPGQGDEQYF. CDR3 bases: TGCAGTGCCCGGCCGGGACAGGGTGACGAGCAGTACTTC.

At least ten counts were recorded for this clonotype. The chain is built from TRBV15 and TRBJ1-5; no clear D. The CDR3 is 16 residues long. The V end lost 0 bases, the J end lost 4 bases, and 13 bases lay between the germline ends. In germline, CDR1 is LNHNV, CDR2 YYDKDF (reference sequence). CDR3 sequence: CATSRDLEVTNQPQHF. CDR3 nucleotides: TGTGCCACCAGCAGAGATCTGGAGGTCACAAATCAGCCCCAGCATTTT.

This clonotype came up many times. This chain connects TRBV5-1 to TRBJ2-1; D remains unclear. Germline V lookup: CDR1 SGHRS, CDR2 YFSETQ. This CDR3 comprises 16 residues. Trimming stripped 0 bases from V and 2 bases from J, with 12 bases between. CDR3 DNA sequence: TGCGCCAGCAGCTTGGCCGAGGCCACCCCCTACAATGAGCAGTTCTTC. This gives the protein CASSLAEATPYNEQFF.

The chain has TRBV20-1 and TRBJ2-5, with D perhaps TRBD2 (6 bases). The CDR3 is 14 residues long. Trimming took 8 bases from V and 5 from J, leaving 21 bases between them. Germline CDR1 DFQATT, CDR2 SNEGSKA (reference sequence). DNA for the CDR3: TGCAGTTTAGGCCGGAGGGGCCGGGTGGAGACCCAGTACTTC. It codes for CSLGRRGRVETQYF.

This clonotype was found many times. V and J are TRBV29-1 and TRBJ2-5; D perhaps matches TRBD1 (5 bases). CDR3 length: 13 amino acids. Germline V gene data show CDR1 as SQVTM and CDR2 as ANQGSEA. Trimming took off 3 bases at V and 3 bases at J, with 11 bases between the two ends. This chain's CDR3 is CSVEAGLEETQYF. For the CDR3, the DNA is TGCAGCGTTGAGGCAGGGTTAGAAGAGACCCAGTACTTC. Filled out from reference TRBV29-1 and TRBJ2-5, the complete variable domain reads SAVISQKPSRDICQRGTSLTIQCQVDSQVTMMFWYRQQPGQSLTLIATANQGSEATYESGFVIDKFPISRPNLTFSTLTVSNMSPEDSSIYLCSVEAGLEETQYFGPGTRLLVL.

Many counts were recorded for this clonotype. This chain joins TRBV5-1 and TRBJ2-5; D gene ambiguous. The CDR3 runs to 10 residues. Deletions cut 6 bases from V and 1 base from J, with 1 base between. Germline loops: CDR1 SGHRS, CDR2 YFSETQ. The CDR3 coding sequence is TGCGCCAGCACCCAAGAGACCCAGTACTTC. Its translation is CASTQETQYF.

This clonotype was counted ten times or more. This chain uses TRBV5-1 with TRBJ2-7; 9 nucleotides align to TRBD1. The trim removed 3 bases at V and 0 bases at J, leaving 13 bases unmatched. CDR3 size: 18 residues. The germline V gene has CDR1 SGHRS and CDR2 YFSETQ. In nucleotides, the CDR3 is TGCGCCAGCAGCTCCCGACGAACAGGGGGCCAAGTCTCCTACGAGCAGTACTTC. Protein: CASSSRRTGGQVSYEQYF.

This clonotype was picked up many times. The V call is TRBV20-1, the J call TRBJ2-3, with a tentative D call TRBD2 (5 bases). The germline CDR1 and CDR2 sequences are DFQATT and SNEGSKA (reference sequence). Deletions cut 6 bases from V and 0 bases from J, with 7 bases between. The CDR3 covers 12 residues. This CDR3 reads CSAWTSTDTQYF. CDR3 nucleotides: TGCAGTGCGTGGACTAGCACAGATACGCAGTATTTT.

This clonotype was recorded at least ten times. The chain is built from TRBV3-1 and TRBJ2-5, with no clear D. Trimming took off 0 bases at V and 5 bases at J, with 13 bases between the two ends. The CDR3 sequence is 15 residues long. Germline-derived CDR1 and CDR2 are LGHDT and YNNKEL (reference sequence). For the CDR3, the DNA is TGTGCCAGCAGCCAAGATGGATTAGGTCGGGAGACCCAGTACTTC. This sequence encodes CASSQDGLGRETQYF.

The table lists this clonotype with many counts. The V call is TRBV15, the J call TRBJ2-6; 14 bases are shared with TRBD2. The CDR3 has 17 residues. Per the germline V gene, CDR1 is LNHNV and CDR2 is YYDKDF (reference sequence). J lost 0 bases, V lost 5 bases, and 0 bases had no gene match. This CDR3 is CATSGLAGGSGANVLTF. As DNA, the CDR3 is TGTGCCACCAGCGGACTAGCGGGGGGCTCTGGGGCCAACGTCCTGACTTTC.

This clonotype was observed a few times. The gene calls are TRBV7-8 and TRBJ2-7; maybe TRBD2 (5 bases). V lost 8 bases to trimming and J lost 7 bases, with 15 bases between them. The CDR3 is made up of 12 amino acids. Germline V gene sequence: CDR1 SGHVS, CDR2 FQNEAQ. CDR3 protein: CASSPRRSEQYF. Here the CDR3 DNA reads TGTGCCAGCTCCCCCAGGAGGAGTGAGCAGTACTTC.

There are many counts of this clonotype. This chain's CDR3 is CASRGRGGLYEQYF. The CDR3 region has the DNA TGTGCCAGCAGAGGGAGGGGGGGGCTCTACGAGCAGTACTTC. The rearrangement joins TRBV12-3 or TRBV12-4 to TRBJ2-7; D possibly corresponds to TRBD2 (7 bases). V was cut by 6 bases and J by 3 bases, with 15 bases left in between. The CDR3 extends over 14 amino acids.

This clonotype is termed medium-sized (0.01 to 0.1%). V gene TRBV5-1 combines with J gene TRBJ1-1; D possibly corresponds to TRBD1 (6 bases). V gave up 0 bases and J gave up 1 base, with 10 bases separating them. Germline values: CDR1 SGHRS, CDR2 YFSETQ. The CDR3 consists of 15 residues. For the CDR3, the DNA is TGCGCCAGCAGCTTGGGTGGGGGCGGGAACACTGAAGCTTTCTTT. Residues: CASSLGGGGNTEAFF.

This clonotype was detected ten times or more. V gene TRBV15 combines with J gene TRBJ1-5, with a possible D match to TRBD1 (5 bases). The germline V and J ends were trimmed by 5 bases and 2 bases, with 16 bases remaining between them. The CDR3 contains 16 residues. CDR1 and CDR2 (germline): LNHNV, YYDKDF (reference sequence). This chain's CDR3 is CATSSLQGFGNQPQHF. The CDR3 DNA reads TGTGCCACCAGCTCCCTGCAGGGATTTGGCAATCAGCCCCAGCATTTT.

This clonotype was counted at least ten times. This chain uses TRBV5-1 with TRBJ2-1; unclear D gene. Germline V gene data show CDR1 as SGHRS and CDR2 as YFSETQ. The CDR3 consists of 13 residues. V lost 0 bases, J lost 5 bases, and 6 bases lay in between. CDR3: CASSLVQDNEQFF. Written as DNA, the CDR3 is TGCGCCAGCAGCTTGGTTCAGGACAATGAGCAGTTCTTC.

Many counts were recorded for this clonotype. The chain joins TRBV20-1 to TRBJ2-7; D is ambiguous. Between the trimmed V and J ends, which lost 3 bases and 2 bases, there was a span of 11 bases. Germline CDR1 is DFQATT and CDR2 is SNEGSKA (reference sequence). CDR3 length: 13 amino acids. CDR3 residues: CSASTDPAYEQYF. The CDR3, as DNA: TGCAGTGCTAGCACGGACCCCGCCTACGAGCAGTACTTC.

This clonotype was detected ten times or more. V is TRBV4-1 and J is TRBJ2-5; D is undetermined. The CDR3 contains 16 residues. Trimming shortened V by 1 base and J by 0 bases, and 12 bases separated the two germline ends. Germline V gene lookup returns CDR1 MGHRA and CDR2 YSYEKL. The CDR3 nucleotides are TGCGCCAGCAGCCAAGCGGGTTCGGCCAACCAAGAGACCCAGTACTTC. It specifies CASSQAGSANQETQYF.

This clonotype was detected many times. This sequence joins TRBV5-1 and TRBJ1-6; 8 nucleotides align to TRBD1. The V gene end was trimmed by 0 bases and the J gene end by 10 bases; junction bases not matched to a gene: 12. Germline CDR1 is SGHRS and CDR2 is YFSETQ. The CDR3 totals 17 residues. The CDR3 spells CASSLGVQGAADSPLHF. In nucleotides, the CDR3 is TGCGCCAGCAGCTTGGGAGTCCAGGGGGCAGCGGACTCACCCCTCCACTTT.

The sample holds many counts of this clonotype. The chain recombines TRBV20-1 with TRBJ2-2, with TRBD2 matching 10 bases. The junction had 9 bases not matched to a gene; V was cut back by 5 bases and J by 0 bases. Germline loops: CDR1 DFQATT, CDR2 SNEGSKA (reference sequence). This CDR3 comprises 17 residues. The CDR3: CSAYHGTSATNTGELFF. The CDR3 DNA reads TGCAGTGCTTATCATGGGACTAGCGCCACGAACACCGGGGAGCTGTTTTTT.